Sequencing of this T cell receptor (beta chain) was carried out in a study of T cells expressing NK-cell markers. Study in general: The study sequenced eight donors, seven HCMV-seropositive and one seronegative. General study findings and limits: For several donors, the dominant NKG2C+ clonotypes made up roughly 1.0-7.0% of their CD8+ T cells. HCMV specificity of the expanded NKG2C+ T cell clones stayed unclear.

A remark on this clonotype: Its antigen remains unidentified.

Germline assignment: CDR1 SGHRS and CDR2 YFSETQ. This CDR3 is 15 amino acids long. 5'RACE template switching built TCR beta cDNA with unique molecular identifiers. Each CDR3 protein gets one entry in TCRdb, which reprocessed the 5' RACE reads and gives no DNA. The data show roughly 160,000 distinct CDR3 sequences, and the top ten clones hold around 20%. Specimen: blood T cells: a sorted CD56 or NKG2C T cell subset, CD4+ or CD8+ T cells, or bulk PBMC T cells (not recorded which). This TCR derives from a woman between 18 and 69 years old in good health. The chain couples TRBV5-1 to TRBJ1-6; TCRdb designates TRBD1, a call that cannot be tested without DNA. CDR3 sequence reads: CASSPGAGGNSPLHF.